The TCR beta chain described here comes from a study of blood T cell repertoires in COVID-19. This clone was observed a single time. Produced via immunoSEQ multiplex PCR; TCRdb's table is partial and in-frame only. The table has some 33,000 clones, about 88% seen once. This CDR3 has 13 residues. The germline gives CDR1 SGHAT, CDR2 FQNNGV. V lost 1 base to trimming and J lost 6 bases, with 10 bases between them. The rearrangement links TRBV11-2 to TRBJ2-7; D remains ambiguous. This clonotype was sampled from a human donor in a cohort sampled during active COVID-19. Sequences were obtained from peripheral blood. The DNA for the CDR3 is TGTGCCAGCAGCTTAGGCCCGTTCGGCGAGCAGTACTTC. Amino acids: CASSLGPFGEQYF. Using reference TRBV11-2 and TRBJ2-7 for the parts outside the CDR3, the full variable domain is EAGVAQSPRYKIIEKRQSVAFWCNPISGHATLYWYQQILGQGPKLLIQFQNNGVVDDSQLPKDRFSAERLKGVDSTLKIQPAKLEDSAVYLCASSLGPFGEQYFGPGTRLTVT.